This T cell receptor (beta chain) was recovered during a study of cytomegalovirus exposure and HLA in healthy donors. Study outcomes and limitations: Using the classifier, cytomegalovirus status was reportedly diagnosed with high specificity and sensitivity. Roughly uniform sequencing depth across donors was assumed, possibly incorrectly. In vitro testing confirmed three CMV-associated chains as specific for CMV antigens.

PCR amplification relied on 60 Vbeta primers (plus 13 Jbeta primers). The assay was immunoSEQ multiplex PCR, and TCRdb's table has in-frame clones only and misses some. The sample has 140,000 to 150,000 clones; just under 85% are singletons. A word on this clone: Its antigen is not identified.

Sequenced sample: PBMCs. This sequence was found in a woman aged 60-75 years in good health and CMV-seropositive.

The CDR3 DNA sequence: TGTGCCAACCACAAGACCTCAAGGTGGGCGGATACGCAGTATTTT. This gives the protein CANHKTSRWADTQYF. J is TRBJ2-3 and V is TRBV18; D gene ambiguous. Trimming left V 10 bases short and J 6 bases short, with 23 bases between. Germline V gene sequence: CDR1 KGHSH, CDR2 LQKENI. The CDR3 has 15 amino acids.